A selection of T cell receptor beta chains follows, all from one sample in a study of CXCR4 blockade with PD-1 therapy in pancreatic cancer. TCRdb's copy holds only in-frame clones and misses some; the assay was immunoSEQ multiplex PCR. Seen here are fewer than 4,000 clones, 41% observed once, and the top ten hold less than 20%. Specimen: tumor tissue. These receptors were taken from a human donor with pancreatic ductal adenocarcinoma. CDR3s include the opening cysteine and the closing phenylalanine or tryptophan. The D gene is left open where the match is weak. Rows may omit the clone size; those that give it use once, few, many or a size class.

TRBV18	NA	NA	TRBJ1-2	CASSPQGINYGYTF	TGTGCCAGCTCACCGCAGGGAATTAACTATGGCTACACCTTC
TRBV6-8	NA	TRBD1	TRBJ2-7	CASSYGDRDYEQYF	TGTGCCAGCAGTTACGGGGACAGGGACTACGAGCAGTACTTT
TRBV28	NA	NA	TRBJ2-7	CASSSRDSYEQYF	TGTGCCAGCAGTTCAAGAGACAGCTACGAGCAGTACTTC
TRBV15	NA	TRBD2	TRBJ2-1	CATSPASGGANEQFF	TGTGCCACCAGCCCAGCTAGCGGGGGGGCCAATGAGCAGTTCTTC
TRBV18	NA	NA	TRBJ1-2	CASSLQGRIDGYTF	TGTGCCAGCTCACTGCAGGGAAGGATCGATGGCTACACCTTC
TRBV19	NA	NA	TRBJ2-1	CASSAGQYNEQFF	TGTGCCAGTAGTGCCGGACAGTACAATGAGCAGTTCTTC
TRBV18	few	TRBD1	TRBJ1-3	CASSPTGTGGSGNTIYF	TGTGCCAGCTCACCAACGGGGACAGGGGGCTCTGGAAACACCATATATTTT
TRBV19	NA	TRBD1	TRBJ1-1	CASRNQGADTEAFF	TGTGCCAGTAGGAACCAGGGGGCAGACACTGAAGCTTTCTTT
TRBV10-3	NA	NA	TRBJ1-1	CAISEGTRWIEAFF	TGTGCCATCAGTGAGGGGACTCGATGGATAGAAGCTTTCTTT
TRBV18	NA	TRBD1	TRBJ2-1	CASSSGQGSHNEQFF	TGTGCCAGCTCATCCGGACAGGGCAGCCACAATGAGCAGTTCTTC
TRBV11-3	medium-sized	NA	TRBJ2-5	CASSSPRGDEETQYF	TGTGCCAGCAGCTCCCCAAGGGGCGACGAAGAGACCCAGTACTTC
TRBV6-8	NA	NA	TRBJ2-2	CAISLTARELFF	TGTGCCATCAGTCTGACAGCTCGGGAGCTGTTTTTT
TRBV9	few	TRBD1	TRBJ1-6	CASSPGQGAGYNSPLHF	TGTGCCAGCAGCCCGGGACAGGGGGCGGGTTATAATTCACCCCTCCACTTT
TRBV4-3	NA	TRBD1	TRBJ2-7	CASSQTHGQGAYEQYF	TGCGCCAGCAGCCAGACGCATGGACAGGGCGCCTACGAGCAGTACTTC
TRBV18	once	NA	TRBJ1-1	CASSPLTGELNTEAFF	TGTGCCAGCTCACCGCTAACAGGAGAATTGAACACTGAAGCTTTCTTT
TRBV29-1	NA	NA	TRBJ1-2	CSVLHDGHYGYTF	TGCAGCGTCCTGCATGACGGTCACTATGGCTACACCTTC
TRBV19	NA	NA	TRBJ2-5	CASSIDPNRRETQYF	TGTGCCAGTAGTATAGATCCAAATAGGAGGGAGACCCAGTACTTC
TRBV4-1	few	NA	TRBJ2-5	CASSQVLQETQYF	TGCGCCAGCAGCCAAGTTCTCCAAGAGACCCAGTACTTC
TRBV19	NA	NA	TRBJ2-3	CASSIGREDTQYF	TGTGCCAGTAGTATAGGGAGGGAAGATACGCAGTATTTT
TRBV9	few	NA	TRBJ2-2	CASSVEVTNTGELFF	TGTGCCAGCAGCGTAGAGGTCACTAACACCGGGGAGCTGTTTTTT
TRBV19	once	NA	TRBJ1-1	CASSMGGLNTEAFF	TGTGCCAGTAGTATGGGGGGCCTGAACACTGAAGCTTTCTTT
TRBV23-1	NA	NA	TRBJ1-2	CASTQRRPRSYGYTF	TGCGCCAGCACGCAACGACGCCCTCGATCCTATGGCTACACCTTC
TRBV5-1	NA	TRBD1	TRBJ1-2	CASSSSPGGASGGYTF	TGCGCCAGCAGCTCAAGCCCAGGGGGCGCTTCGGGCGGCTACACCTTC
TRBV6-8	NA	NA	TRBJ2-1	CASSYLGGDEQFF	TGTGCCAGCAGTTACTTGGGGGGAGATGAGCAGTTCTTC
TRBV18	NA	TRBD2	TRBJ2-1	CASSPGAGIENEQFF	TGTGCCAGCTCACCAGGAGCGGGGATTGAGAATGAGCAGTTCTTC
TRBV5-1	NA	NA	TRBJ1-1	CASSLAGGAGTEAFF	TGCGCCAGCAGCTTGGCCGGGGGCGCTGGCACTGAAGCTTTCTTT
TRBV6-8	few	NA	TRBJ2-6	CASSPNGGSGANVLTF	TGTGCCAGCAGCCCGAATGGGGGATCTGGGGCCAACGTCCTGACTTTC
TRBV14	NA	TRBD2	TRBJ2-1	CASSQDYGLAGHNEQFF	TGTGCCAGCAGCCAAGATTATGGGCTAGCGGGTCACAATGAGCAGTTCTTC
TRBV19	NA	TRBD2	TRBJ2-1	CASRSRAGGRVEQFF	TGTGCCAGTAGATCAAGAGCGGGGGGGCGGGTTGAGCAGTTCTTC
TRBV18	NA	TRBD1	TRBJ2-7	CASSPEATGFSYEQYF	TGTGCCAGCTCACCGGAGGCGACAGGGTTCTCTTACGAGCAGTACTTC
TRBV11-3	few	NA	TRBJ2-3	CASSLGQGITGSTTDTQYF	TGTGCCAGCAGCTTAGGGCAGGGAATCACCGGTTCCACCACAGATACGCAGTATTTT
TRBV9	few	NA	TRBJ2-2	CASSNQGRANTGELFF	TGTGCCAGCAGCAATCAGGGTCGGGCGAACACCGGGGAGCTGTTTTTT
TRBV6-8	few	NA	TRBJ1-5	CASSYRGYQPQHF	TGTGCCAGCAGTTACCGGGGTTATCAGCCCCAGCATTTT
TRBV6-8	medium-sized	TRBD1	TRBJ1-4	CASSGTDSTLLNEKLFF	TGTGCCAGCAGTGGGACAGACTCCACCCTTTTGAATGAAAAACTGTTTTTT
TRBV6-8	few	TRBD1	TRBJ1-6	CATAGQFNSPLHF	TGTGCCACAGCGGGACAGTTTAATTCACCCCTCCACTTT
TRBV6-8	few	NA	TRBJ2-5	CASRTLAETQYF	TGTGCCAGCAGAACTTTAGCAGAGACCCAGTACTTC
TRBV19	NA	NA	TRBJ2-7	CASGDRNSYEQYF	TGTGCCAGTGGGGACCGTAATTCCTACGAGCAGTACTTC
TRBV6-8	NA	TRBD1	TRBJ2-5	CASTYKGQGWETQYF	TGTGCCAGCACCTACAAGGGACAGGGGTGGGAGACCCAGTACTTC
TRBV19	few	NA	TRBJ1-2	CASSNVYGYTF	TGTGCCAGTAGTAATGTGTATGGCTACACCTTC
TRBV30	few	TRBD2	TRBJ2-3	CAWSINSGGASDTQYF	TGTGCCTGGAGTATCAATAGCGGGGGGGCCTCAGATACGCAGTATTTT
TRBV9	few	TRBD1	TRBJ2-3	CASRPGTGGPDTQYF	TGTGCCAGCAGGCCCGGGACAGGGGGCCCAGATACGCAGTATTTT
TRBV19	few	NA	TRBJ1-5	CASSGRRAGNSNQPQHF	TGTGCCAGTAGTGGACGGAGGGCAGGGAATAGCAATCAGCCCCAGCATTTT
TRBV14	NA	NA	TRBJ1-1	CASSLTANTEAFF	TGTGCCAGCAGCCTGACTGCGAACACTGAAGCTTTCTTT
TRBV9	few	NA	TRBJ1-1	CASSVADTGLSEAFF	TGTGCCAGCAGCGTAGCAGACACAGGGTTATCTGAAGCTTTCTTT
TRBV18	NA	NA	TRBJ2-4	CASSPPGIGQGGNIQYF	TGTGCCAGCTCACCACCGGGGATTGGGCAGGGCGGAAACATTCAGTACTTC
TRBV19	few	NA	TRBJ2-1	CASSQEKIKGDEQFF	TGTGCCAGTAGTCAAGAAAAAATAAAGGGGGATGAGCAGTTCTTC
TRBV6-8	NA	TRBD1	TRBJ1-2	CASMDRVDYGYTF	TGTGCCAGCATGGACAGGGTCGACTATGGCTACACCTTC
TRBV11-3	few	TRBD1	TRBJ2-7	CASSSSGTGSHEQYF	TGTGCCAGCAGCTCATCCGGGACAGGGAGCCACGAGCAGTACTTC
TRBV18	NA	NA	TRBJ1-3	CASSPLGNTIYF	TGTGCCAGCTCACCACTCGGAAACACCATATATTTT
TRBV11-3	few	TRBD2	TRBJ2-2	CASSRTSGGTGELFF	TGTGCCAGCAGCCGAACTAGCGGGGGGACCGGGGAGCTGTTTTTT
TRBV19	once	NA	TRBJ1-2	CASSPGGITENYGYTF	TGTGCCAGTAGTCCCGGAGGGATCACAGAAAACTATGGCTACACCTTC
TRBV18	NA	TRBD2	TRBJ2-2	CASSREAGPTGELFF	TGTGCCAGCTCGCGGGAGGCGGGGCCCACCGGGGAGCTGTTTTTT
TRBV12-5	NA	NA	TRBJ1-1	CASGLGLPNTEAFF	TGTGCTAGTGGTTTAGGGCTCCCGAACACTGAAGCTTTCTTT
TRBV7-6	NA	TRBD1	TRBJ1-2	CASSLTGGGYGYTF	TGTGCCAGCAGCTTAACAGGGGGTGGCTATGGCTACACCTTC